These 7 T cell receptor beta chains were sequenced from one sample in a study of OX40 agonist ivuxolimab in advanced cancers. The method was the immunoSEQ multiplex PCR assay. TCRdb took this table from immuneACCESS and kept in-frame rearrangements with V and J called. Such tables lack part of the clones; where checked against another copy, unresolved V genes explain under half of the gap, and the rest is unexplained. The sample table shows under 55,000 clones, and roughly nine tenths are seen once. Together, the top ten hold less than 20% of the sample. The material was CD4+ or CD8+ T cells sorted from blood, obtained in a trial of the OX40 agonist ivuxolimab. The receptors here all came from an adult with an advanced solid tumor such as melanoma, head and neck, liver or kidney cancer.

The J gene is TRBJ1-1, the V gene TRBV11-2; D might be TRBD1 (5 bases). V lost 0 bases and J lost 0, with 11 bases in between. Looked up from germline, CDR1 is SGHAT and CDR2 is FQNNGV. The CDR3 is 16 residues long. CDR3 nucleotide sequence: TGTGCCAGCAGCTTAGATCCAGCAGGGATGAACACTGAAGCTTTCTTT. The encoded protein is CASSLDPAGMNTEAFF.

The V and J genes are TRBV7-8 and TRBJ2-3, with D hard to call. This CDR3 is 16 amino acids long. Germline CDR1 is SGHVS and CDR2 is FQNEAQ. The V gene lost 1 base and the J gene lost 2 bases, with 13 bases spanning the gap. This chain's CDR3 is CASSLGLSGYTDTQYF. CDR3 DNA sequence: TGTGCCAGCAGCTTAGGACTGTCCGGGTACACAGATACGCAGTATTTT.

CDR3 sequence reads: CASSIGSTDTQYF. The CDR3 bases are TGTGCCAGCAGCATCGGGAGTACAGATACGCAGTATTTT. The genes are TRBV5-4 and TRBJ2-3, with TRBD2 as a possible D gene (6 bases). Germline lookup yields CDR1 SGHNT and CDR2 YYREEE (reference sequence). The CDR3 extends over 13 amino acids. V lost 4 bases and J lost 3, with 9 bases in between. The full variable domain, rest sourced from reference TRBV5-4 and TRBJ2-3, is ETGVTQSPTHLIKTRGQQVTLRCSSQSGHNTVSWYQQALGQGPQFIFQYYREEENGRGNFPPRFSGLQFPNYSSELNVNALELDDSALYLCASSIGSTDTQYFGPGTRLTVL.

This sequence joins TRBV2 and TRBJ2-7; TRBD1 might be the D (6 bases). The CDR3 covers 15 residues. The V end lost 1 base, the J end lost 4 bases, and 14 bases lay between the germline ends. CDR1 SNHLY and CDR2 FYNNEI come from the germline V gene. CDR3 loop: CASSEGGGVGYEQYF. In nucleotides, the CDR3 is TGTGCCAGCAGTGAAGGAGGGGGAGTCGGTTACGAGCAGTACTTC.

The V gene is TRBV20-1, the J gene TRBJ2-7; no clear D gene. The CDR3 extends over 11 amino acids. From germline, CDR1 is DFQATT and CDR2 SNEGSKA (reference sequence). The V gene lost 3 bases and the J gene lost 5 bases, with 8 bases spanning the gap. The CDR3 protein is CSASRYNEQYF. In nucleotides, the CDR3 is TGCAGTGCTAGCAGGTACAACGAGCAGTACTTC.

This clone was recorded once. This chain links TRBV13 with TRBJ1-5; the D gene is possibly TRBD1 (6 bases). The CDR3 totals 14 residues. The V and J ends lost 0 bases and 6 bases respectively, with 9 bases between them. Germline assignment: CDR1 PRHDT and CDR2 FYEKMQ (reference sequence). CDR3 DNA sequence: TGTGCCAGCAGCTTAGGGGGGGCTCTTCAGCCCCAGCATTTT. Its translation: CASSLGGALQPQHF.

The chain combines TRBV5-4 with TRBJ2-7; D may be TRBD2 (5 bases). Trimming stripped 7 bases from V and 0 bases from J, with 17 bases between. The CDR3 spans 15 residues. From germline, CDR1 is SGHNT and CDR2 YYREEE (reference sequence). The CDR3 loop reads CASSDWEKSSYEQYF. The CDR3 DNA reads as TGTGCCAGCTCCGATTGGGAGAAGAGCTCCTACGAGCAGTACTTC.